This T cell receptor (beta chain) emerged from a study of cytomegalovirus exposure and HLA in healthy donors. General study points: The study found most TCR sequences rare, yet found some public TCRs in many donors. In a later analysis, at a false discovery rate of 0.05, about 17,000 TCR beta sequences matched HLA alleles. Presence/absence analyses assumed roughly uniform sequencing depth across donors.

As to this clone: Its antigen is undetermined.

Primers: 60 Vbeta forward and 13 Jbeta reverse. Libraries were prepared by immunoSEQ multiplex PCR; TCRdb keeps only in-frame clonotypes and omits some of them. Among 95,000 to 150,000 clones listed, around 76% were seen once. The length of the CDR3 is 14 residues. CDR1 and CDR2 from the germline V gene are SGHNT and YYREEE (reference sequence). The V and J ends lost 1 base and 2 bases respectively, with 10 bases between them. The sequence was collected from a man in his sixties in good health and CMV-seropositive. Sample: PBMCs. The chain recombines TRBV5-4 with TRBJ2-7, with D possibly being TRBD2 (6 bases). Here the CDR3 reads CASSLRGMAYEQYF. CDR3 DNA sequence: TGTGCCAGCAGCTTGCGGGGGATGGCCTACGAGCAGTACTTC.